These T cell receptor beta chains were read from a single sample in a study of blood T cell repertoires in COVID-19. Measured with immunoSEQ multiplex PCR; TCRdb has only the in-frame clones, and not every one. The sample lists some 140,000 clones; about 79% were seen once. Source material: peripheral blood. The receptors were gathered from a woman in her fifties or sixties with acute or convalescent COVID-19. Each CDR3 is given with its conserved first and last residue. The D gene is left open where the match is weak. The listing skips clone size in some rows; elsewhere it reads once, few, many or a size class.

clone_size | j_call | d_call | v_call | cdr3_nt | cdr3_aa
few | TRBJ1-3 | . | TRBV2 | TGTGCCAGCAGTGAACAGGGAATTGGAAACACCATATATTTT | CASSEQGIGNTIYF
. | TRBJ2-5 | . | TRBV4-1 | TGCGCCAGCAGCCAAACTGGAGGGGAGACCCAGTACTTC | CASSQTGGETQYF
once | TRBJ2-5 | TRBD2 | TRBV19 | TGTGCCAGTAGTAGACTGGGACTAGCGGGGCAAGAGACCCAGTACTTC | CASSRLGLAGQETQYF
few | TRBJ1-6 | TRBD1 | TRBV4-1 | TGCGCCAGCAGCCAAGACGGGACAGGGCAAGAATCACCCCTCCACTTT | CASSQDGTGQESPLHF
few | TRBJ1-3 | . | TRBV5-5 | TGTGCCAGCAGCTGGACTGTAAACTCTGGAAACACCATATATTTT | CASSWTVNSGNTIYF
. | TRBJ1-6 | . | TRBV3-1/TRBV3-2 | TGTGCCAGCAGCCAAGCGGCGGTGACCCCTAGCTCCTATAATTCACCCCTCCACTTT | CASSQAAVTPSSYNSPLHF
. | TRBJ2-5 | . | TRBV4-2 | TGTGCCAGCAGCCAAGAAGGACAGTACCAAGAGACCCAGTACTTC | CASSQEGQYQETQYF
once | TRBJ1-2 | . | TRBV9 | TGTGCCAGCAGCGTAGCTACCGGGGGGCAGGGACATGGCTACACCTTC | CASSVATGGQGHGYTF
. | TRBJ1-5 | TRBD1 | TRBV7-8 | TGTGCCAGCAGCCAGGACAGGAGACCCAATCAGCCCCAGCATTTT | CASSQDRRPNQPQHF
. | TRBJ1-2 | . | TRBV2 | TGTGCCGGCCGGCAGGGAGGTTCCTATGGCTACACCTTC | CAGRQGGSYGYTF
. | TRBJ1-6 | TRBD1 | TRBV4-1 | TGCGCCAGCAGCGTGCGTCCGGGACAGGGGAGGAATTCACCCCTCCACTTT | CASSVRPGQGRNSPLHF
. | TRBJ2-6 | . | TRBV9 | TGTGCCAGCAGCTCCCAGAGTCGGGGGTCTGGGGCCAACGTCCTGACTTTC | CASSSQSRGSGANVLTF
. | TRBJ2-4 | TRBD2 | TRBV5-6 | TGTGCCAGCAGCTTGGATGGCGGGGGGGCCGAAGCCAAAAACATTCAGTACTTC | CASSLDGGGAEAKNIQYF
. | TRBJ1-4 | . | TRBV19 | TGTGCCAGTAGTATAGGTTACCGGGAAAAACTGTTTTTT | CASSIGYREKLFF
. | TRBJ1-2 | . | TRBV10-3 | TGTGCCATCAGCCCGGACAGTAACTATGGCTACACCTTC | CAISPDSNYGYTF
. | TRBJ1-6 | . | TRBV5-6 | TGTGCCAGCAGGGGGACATCAGGCTCACCCCTCCACTTT | CASRGTSGSPLHF
. | TRBJ1-5 | . | TRBV30 | TGTGCCTGGAGTGTAGGGGCAGGGGAAGGGCCCCAGCATTTT | CAWSVGAGEGPQHF
. | TRBJ1-3 | . | TRBV6-1 | TGTGCCAGCAGTGAGAGTAGAAACACCATATATTTT | CASSESRNTIYF
. | TRBJ1-6 | . | TRBV3-1/TRBV3-2 | TGTGCCAGCAGCGAAGGGGTAAATTCCGGGAGTTCACCCCTCCACTTT | CASSEGVNSGSSPLHF
. | TRBJ1-2 | . | TRBV6-6 | TGTGCCAGCAGGGCAGGGCAGGGCTACACCTTC | CASRAGQGYTF
. | TRBJ2-6 | TRBD1 | TRBV7-3 | TGTGCCAGCAGCTTACAAGTGCAGGGGGCAACTGGGGCCAACGTCCTGACTTTC | CASSLQVQGATGANVLTF
. | TRBJ1-2 | . | TRBV18 | TGTGCCAGCTCCCCCGCGGCGGGATTCAGTTATGGCTACACCTTC | CASSPAAGFSYGYTF
. | TRBJ1-2 | TRBD1 | TRBV7-8 | TGTGCCAGCAGCTTATTTGGGTTGGGGACAGGGTTCGGGGGCTACACCTTC | CASSLFGLGTGFGGYTF
. | TRBJ1-1 | TRBD1 | TRBV5-5 | TGTGCCAGCAGCGTCTTCGGGACAGGGGGGACTTTCTTT | CASSVFGTGGTFF
. | TRBJ1-5 | TRBD1 | TRBV7-2 | TGTGCCAGCAGCTTAACCGGGACAGGGTCCCAGCCCCAGCATTTT | CASSLTGTGSQPQHF
. | TRBJ1-5 | . | TRBV21-1 | TGTGCCAGCAGCAATAGTGCCGGGGAGTACAATCAGCCCCAGCATTTT | CASSNSAGEYNQPQHF
. | TRBJ2-1 | TRBD2 | TRBV28 | TGTGCCAGCAGCGCCAGGACTAGCGGATCCTACAATGAGCAGTTCTTC | CASSARTSGSYNEQFF
few | TRBJ1-5 | . | TRBV28 | TGTGCCAGCAGAAGGGGGGGGCAGCAGCCCCAGCATTTT | CASRRGGQQPQHF
. | TRBJ2-5 | TRBD2 | TRBV29-1 | TGCAGCGCTCGGACTAGTCCTGGGGAGACCCAGTACTTC | CSARTSPGETQYF
. | TRBJ1-5 | TRBD1 | TRBV6-5 | TGTGCCAGCAGGGTGCGACAGGGGCATCAGCCCCAGCATTTT | CASRVRQGHQPQHF
. | TRBJ1-1 | . | TRBV3-1/TRBV3-2 | TGTGCCAGCAGTCCCCGGAGCGGTTTGGTAAACACTGAAGCTTTCTTT | CASSPRSGLVNTEAFF
. | TRBJ1-5 | . | TRBV19 | TGTGCCAGTAGTATTTCAGGGGCGCTAGGTCAGCCCCAGCATTTT | CASSISGALGQPQHF
. | TRBJ1-3 | . | TRBV10-3 | TGTGCCATCAGGACGGGGAACTCTGGAAACACCATATATTTT | CAIRTGNSGNTIYF
. | TRBJ1-2 | TRBD1 | TRBV3-1/TRBV3-2 | TGTGCCAGCAGCATACGGGGACAGTACGGTGGCTACACCTTC | CASSIRGQYGGYTF
. | TRBJ2-1 | . | TRBV6-5 | TGTGCCAGCAGCCTAAGTCCCGATTTATACAATGAGCAGTTCTTC | CASSLSPDLYNEQFF
. | TRBJ2-7 | TRBD1 | TRBV18 | TGTGCCAGCTCCCAAAGGGGGCCCTCCTACGAGCAGTACTTC | CASSQRGPSYEQYF